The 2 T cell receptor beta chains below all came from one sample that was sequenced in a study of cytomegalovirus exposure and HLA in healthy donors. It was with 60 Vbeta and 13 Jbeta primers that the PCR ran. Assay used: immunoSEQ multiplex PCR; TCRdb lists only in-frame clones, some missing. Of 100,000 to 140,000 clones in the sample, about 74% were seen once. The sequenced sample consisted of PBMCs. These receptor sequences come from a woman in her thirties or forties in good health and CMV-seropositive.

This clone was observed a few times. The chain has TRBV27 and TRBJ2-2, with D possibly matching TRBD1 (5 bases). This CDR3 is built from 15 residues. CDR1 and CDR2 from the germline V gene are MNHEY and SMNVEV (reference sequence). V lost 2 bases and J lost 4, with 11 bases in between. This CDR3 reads CASSLSRASTGELFF. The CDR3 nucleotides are TGTGCCAGCAGTTTAAGCAGGGCGAGCACCGGGGAGCTGTTTTTT.

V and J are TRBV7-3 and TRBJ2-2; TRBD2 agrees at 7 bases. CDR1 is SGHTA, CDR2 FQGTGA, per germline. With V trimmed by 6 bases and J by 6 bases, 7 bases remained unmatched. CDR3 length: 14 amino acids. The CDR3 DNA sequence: TGTGCCAGCAGAGCGGGGAATAGGGCCGGGGAGCTGTTTTTT. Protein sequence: CASRAGNRAGELFF.